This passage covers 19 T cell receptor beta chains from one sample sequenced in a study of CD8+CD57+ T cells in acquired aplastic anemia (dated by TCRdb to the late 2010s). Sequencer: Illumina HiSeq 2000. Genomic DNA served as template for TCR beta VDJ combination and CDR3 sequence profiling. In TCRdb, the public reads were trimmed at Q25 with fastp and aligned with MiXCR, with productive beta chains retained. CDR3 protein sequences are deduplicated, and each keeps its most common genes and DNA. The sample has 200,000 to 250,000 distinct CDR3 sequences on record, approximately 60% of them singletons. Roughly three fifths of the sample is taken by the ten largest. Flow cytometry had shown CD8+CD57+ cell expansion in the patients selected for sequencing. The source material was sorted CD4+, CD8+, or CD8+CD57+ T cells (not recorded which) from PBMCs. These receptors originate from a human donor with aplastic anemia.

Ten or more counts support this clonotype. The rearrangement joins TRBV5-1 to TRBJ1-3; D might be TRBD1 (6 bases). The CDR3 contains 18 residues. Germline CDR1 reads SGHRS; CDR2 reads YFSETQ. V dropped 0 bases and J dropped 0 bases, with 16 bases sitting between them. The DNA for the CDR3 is TGCGCCAGCAGCTTGGAAGCGTCGGACAGCCGCTCTGGAAACACCATATATTTT. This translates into CASSLEASDSRSGNTIYF.

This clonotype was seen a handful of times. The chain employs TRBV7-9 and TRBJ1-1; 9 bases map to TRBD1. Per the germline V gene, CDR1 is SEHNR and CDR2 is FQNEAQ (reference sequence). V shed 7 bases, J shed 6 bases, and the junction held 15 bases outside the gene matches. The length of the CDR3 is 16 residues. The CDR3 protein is CASTQKAGQGLAEAFF. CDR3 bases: TGTGCCAGCACTCAAAAGGCGGGACAGGGACTCGCTGAAGCTTTCTTT.

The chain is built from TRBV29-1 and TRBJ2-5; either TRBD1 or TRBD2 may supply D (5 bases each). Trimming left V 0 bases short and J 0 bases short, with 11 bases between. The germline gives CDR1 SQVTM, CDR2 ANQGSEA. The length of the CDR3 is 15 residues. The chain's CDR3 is CSVEDLTGHQETQYF. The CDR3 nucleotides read TGCAGCGTTGAAGATCTTACGGGGCACCAAGAGACCCAGTACTTC.

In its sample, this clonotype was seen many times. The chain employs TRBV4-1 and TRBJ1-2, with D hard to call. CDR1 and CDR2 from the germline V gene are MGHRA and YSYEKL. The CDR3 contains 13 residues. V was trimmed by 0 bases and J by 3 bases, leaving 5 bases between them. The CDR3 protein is CASSQETDYGYTF. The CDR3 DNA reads TGCGCCAGCAGCCAAGAAACAGACTATGGCTACACCTTC.

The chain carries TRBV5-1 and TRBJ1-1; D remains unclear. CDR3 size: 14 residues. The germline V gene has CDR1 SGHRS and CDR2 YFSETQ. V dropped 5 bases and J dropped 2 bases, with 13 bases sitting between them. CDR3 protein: CASRPTLTNTEAFF. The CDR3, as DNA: TGCGCCAGCAGGCCCACACTTACTAACACTGAAGCTTTCTTT.

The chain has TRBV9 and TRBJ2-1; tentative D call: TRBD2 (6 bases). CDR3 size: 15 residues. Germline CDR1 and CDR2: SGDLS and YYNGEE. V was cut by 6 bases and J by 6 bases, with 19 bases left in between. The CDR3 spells CASTLMGTASNEQFF. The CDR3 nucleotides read TGTGCCAGCACCTTGATGGGGACTGCCTCCAATGAGCAGTTCTTC.

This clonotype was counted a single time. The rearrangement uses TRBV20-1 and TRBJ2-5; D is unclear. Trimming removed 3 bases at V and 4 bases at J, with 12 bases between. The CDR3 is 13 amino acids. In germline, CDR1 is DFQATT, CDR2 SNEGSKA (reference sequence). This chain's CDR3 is CSASLQARETQYF. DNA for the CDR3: TGCAGTGCTAGTTTGCAGGCTCGAGAGACCCAGTACTTC.

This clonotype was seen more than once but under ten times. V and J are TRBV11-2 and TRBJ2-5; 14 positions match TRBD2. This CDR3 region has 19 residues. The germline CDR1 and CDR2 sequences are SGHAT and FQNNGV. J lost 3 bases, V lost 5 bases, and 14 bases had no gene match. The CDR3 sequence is CASSTRTSGGLGSKETQYF. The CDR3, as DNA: TGTGCCAGCAGCACTCGGACTAGCGGGGGGCTCGGATCCAAAGAGACCCAGTACTTC.

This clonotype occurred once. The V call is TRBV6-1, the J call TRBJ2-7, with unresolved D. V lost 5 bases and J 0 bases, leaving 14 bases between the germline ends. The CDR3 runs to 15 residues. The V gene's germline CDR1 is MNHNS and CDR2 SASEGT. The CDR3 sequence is CASSYERPTSYEQYF. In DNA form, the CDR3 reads TGTGCCAGCAGTTACGAGAGGCCCACCTCCTACGAGCAGTACTTC.

CDR3 in amino acids: CASSEAGTGRNEQYF. The CDR3, as DNA: TGTGCCAGCAGTGAAGCGGGGACAGGGCGGAACGAGCAGTACTTC. The chain uses TRBV2 and TRBJ2-7, with TRBD1 matching 9 bases. CDR3 length equals 15 residues. Trimming cost V 0 bases and J 5 bases; bases outside gene matches: 5. The germline V gene has CDR1 SNHLY and CDR2 FYNNEI.

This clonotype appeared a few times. The CDR3 is CSAPSGYSYEQYF. DNA for the CDR3: TGCAGTGCCCCTAGCGGTTACTCCTACGAGCAGTACTTC. This chain connects TRBV20-1 to TRBJ2-7, with 7 bases that match TRBD2. The CDR3 has 13 residues. With V trimmed by 6 bases and J by 0 bases, 5 bases remained unmatched. The germline CDR1 and CDR2 sequences are DFQATT and SNEGSKA (reference sequence).

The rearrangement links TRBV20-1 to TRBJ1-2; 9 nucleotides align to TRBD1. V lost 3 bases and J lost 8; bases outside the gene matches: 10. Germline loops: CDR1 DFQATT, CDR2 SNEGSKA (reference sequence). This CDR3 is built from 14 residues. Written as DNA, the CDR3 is TGCAGTGCTAGTACCCCACAGGGGGCGGAAGGCTACACCTTC. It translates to CSASTPQGAEGYTF.

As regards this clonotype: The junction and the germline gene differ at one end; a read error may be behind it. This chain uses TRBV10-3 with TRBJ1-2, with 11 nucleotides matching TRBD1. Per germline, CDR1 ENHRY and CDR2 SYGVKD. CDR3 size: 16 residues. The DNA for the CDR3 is TGTGCCAGCAGTTTATGGGGACAGGGGGACAACTATGGCTACACCTTC. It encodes CASSLWGQGDNYGYTF.

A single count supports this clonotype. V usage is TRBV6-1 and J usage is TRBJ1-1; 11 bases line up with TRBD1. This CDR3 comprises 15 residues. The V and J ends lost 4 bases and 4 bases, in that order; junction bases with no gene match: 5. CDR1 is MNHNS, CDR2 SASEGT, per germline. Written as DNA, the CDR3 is TGTGCCAGCAGTGGGCGGACAGGGGGCGGCACTGAAGCTTTCTTT. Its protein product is CASSGRTGGGTEAFF.

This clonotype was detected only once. This chain's CDR3 is CASSLGAVGTTEAFF. CDR3 coding DNA: TGCGCCAGCAGCTTGGGGGCTGTCGGCACCACTGAAGCTTTCTTT. The V call is TRBV5-1, the J call TRBJ1-1; no definite D call. Germline V gene sequence: CDR1 SGHRS, CDR2 YFSETQ. Trimming shortened V by 0 bases and J by 4 bases, and 13 bases separated the two germline ends. The CDR3 is 15 amino acids.

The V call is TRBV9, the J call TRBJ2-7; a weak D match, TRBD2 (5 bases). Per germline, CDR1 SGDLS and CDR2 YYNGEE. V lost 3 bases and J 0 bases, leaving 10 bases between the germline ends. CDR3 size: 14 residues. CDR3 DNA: TGTGCCAGCAGCGCAACCGGGGTCTCCTACGAGCAGTACTTC. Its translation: CASSATGVSYEQYF.

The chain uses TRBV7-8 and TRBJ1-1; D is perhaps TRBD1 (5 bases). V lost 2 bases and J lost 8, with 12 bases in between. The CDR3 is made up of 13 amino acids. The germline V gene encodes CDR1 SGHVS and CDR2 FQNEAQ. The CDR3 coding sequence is TGTGCCAGCAGCTTATTGGGGGGAGGGGAAGCTTTCTTT. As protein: CASSLLGGGEAFF. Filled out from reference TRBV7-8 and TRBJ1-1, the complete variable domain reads GAGVSQSPRYKVAKRGQDVALRCDPISGHVSLFWYQQALGQGPEFLTYFQNEAQLDKSGLPSDRFFAERPEGSVSTLKIQRTQQEDSAVYLCASSLLGGGEAFFGQGTRLTVV.

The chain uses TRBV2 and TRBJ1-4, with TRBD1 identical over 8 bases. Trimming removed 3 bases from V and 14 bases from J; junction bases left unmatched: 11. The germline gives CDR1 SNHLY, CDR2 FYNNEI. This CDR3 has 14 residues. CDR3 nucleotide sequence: TGTGCCAGCAGTGAGGAGACAGGGGCCAGCGGGCTGTTTTTT. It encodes CASSEETGASGLFF.

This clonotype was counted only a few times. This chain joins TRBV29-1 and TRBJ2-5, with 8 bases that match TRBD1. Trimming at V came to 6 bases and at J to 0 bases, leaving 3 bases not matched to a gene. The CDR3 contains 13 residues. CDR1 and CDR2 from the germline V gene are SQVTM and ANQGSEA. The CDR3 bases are TGCAGCGTAACGGACAGGGACCAAGAGACCCAGTACTTC. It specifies CSVTDRDQETQYF.